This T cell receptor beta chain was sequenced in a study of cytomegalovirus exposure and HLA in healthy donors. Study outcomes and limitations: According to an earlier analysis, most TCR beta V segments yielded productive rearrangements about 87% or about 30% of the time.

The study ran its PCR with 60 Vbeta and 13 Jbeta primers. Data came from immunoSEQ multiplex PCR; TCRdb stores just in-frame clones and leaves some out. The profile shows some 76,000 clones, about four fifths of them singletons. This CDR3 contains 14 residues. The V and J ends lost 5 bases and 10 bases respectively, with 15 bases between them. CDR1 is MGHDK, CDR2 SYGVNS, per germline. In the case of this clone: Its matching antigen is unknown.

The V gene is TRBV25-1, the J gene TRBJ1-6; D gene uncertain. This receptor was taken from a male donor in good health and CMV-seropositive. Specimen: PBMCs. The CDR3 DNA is TGTGCCAGCAGTTTACGGCGGGGAAGCTCACCCCTCCACTTT. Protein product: CASSLRRGSSPLHF.